This passage covers 14 T cell receptor beta chains from one sample sequenced in a study of shared clonotypes between healthy human individuals. Measured with immunoSEQ multiplex PCR; TCRdb has only the in-frame clones, and not every one. The sample lists more than 900,000 clones; about 80% were seen once. Sequencing used memory CD4+ T cells from PBMCs. Subset denoted: CD45RA-negative fraction. The receptor set was obtained from a man aged 18 to 30 in good health. Some clones in this sample may be carry-over from other donors' samples.

This clone is a singleton in its sample. The chain combines TRBV30 with TRBJ1-1, with D possibly matching TRBD1 (5 bases). Trimming cost V 3 bases and J 1 base, with 36 bases left between them. The CDR3 contains 22 residues. Germline V gives CDR1 GTSNPN, CDR2 SVGIG (reference sequence). DNA of the CDR3: TGTGCCTGGAGCGCACGGGGGACTCTTAGAAGGGAGGGCCACGAGCGGAACACTGAAGCTTTCTTT. Its translation: CAWSARGTLRREGHERNTEAFF.

The chain couples TRBV11-2 to TRBJ2-2; TRBD1 might be the D (5 bases). Trimming shortened V by 6 bases and J by 1 base, and 15 bases separated the two germline ends. This CDR3 is built from 16 residues. Germline assignment: CDR1 SGHAT and CDR2 FQNNGV. As DNA, the CDR3 is TGTGCCAGCAGGATGACAGCGCTGAGGAACACCGGGGAGCTGTTTTTT. This sequence encodes CASRMTALRNTGELFF. Looking up the rest from reference TRBV11-2 and TRBJ2-2 gives the full variable domain: EAGVAQSPRYKIIEKRQSVAFWCNPISGHATLYWYQQILGQGPKLLIQFQNNGVVDDSQLPKDRFSAERLKGVDSTLKIQPAKLEDSAVYLCASRMTALRNTGELFFGEGSRLTVL.

Points on this clone: This sample includes further DNA sequences coding for the same CDR3. The chain couples TRBV5-1 to TRBJ2-5, with no clear D. The V gene lost 0 bases and the J gene lost 5 bases, with 8 bases spanning the gap. CDR1 and CDR2 (germline): SGHRS, YFSETQ. The CDR3 extends over 13 amino acids. In nucleotides, the CDR3 is TGCGCCAGCAGCTTGGAGGTGTGGGAGACCCAGTACTTC. Its translation: CASSLEVWETQYF. The full variable domain, its missing parts supplied by reference TRBV5-1 and TRBJ2-5, is KAGVTQTPRYLIKTRGQQVTLSCSPISGHRSVSWYQQTPGQGLQFLFEYFSETQRNKGNFPGRFSGRQFSNSRSEMNVSTLELGDSALYLCASSLEVWETQYFGPGTRLLVL.

This clone has ten or more counts. Other DNA variants within this sample encode the same CDR3. This chain connects TRBV20-1 to TRBJ2-5; weak D call: TRBD2 (5 bases). In germline, CDR1 is DFQATT, CDR2 SNEGSKA (reference sequence). The CDR3 totals 11 residues. V was clipped by 7 bases and J by 2 bases, with 8 bases between them. CDR3 DNA: TGCAGTGTCCGGGGACAAGAGACCCAGTACTTC. It is translated as CSVRGQETQYF.

Only one count was recorded for this clone. V gene TRBV11-2 combines with J gene TRBJ2-1, with 8 bases matching TRBD2. J lost 1 base, V lost 4 bases, and 9 bases had no gene match. CDR3 length: 17 residues. CDR1 is SGHAT and CDR2 is FQNNGV in the germline V gene. This CDR3 reads CASSYTSGFVSYNEQFF. The CDR3 nucleotides are TGTGCCAGCAGCTATACTAGCGGATTCGTTTCCTACAATGAGCAGTTCTTC.

The chain couples TRBV7-2 to TRBJ1-3; no clear D gene. Germline values: CDR1 SGHTA, CDR2 FQGNSA. V lost 5 bases and J lost 4, with 18 bases in between. This CDR3 is 16 amino acids long. The CDR3 nucleotides are TGTGCCAGCAGCCCTTTCAGTAGGGCGAGGGGAAACACCATATATTTT. This sequence encodes CASSPFSRARGNTIYF. The variable domain in full, completed from reference TRBV7-2 and TRBJ1-3, reads GAGVSQSPSNKVTEKGKDVELRCDPISGHTALYWYRQSLGQGLEFLIYFQGNSAPDKSGLPSDRFSAERTGGSVSTLTIQRTQQEDSAVYLCASSPFSRARGNTIYFGEGSWLTVV.

This rearrangement joins TRBV18 to TRBJ1-3, with D perhaps matching TRBD1 (5 bases). CDR1 and CDR2 from the germline V gene are KGHSH and LQKENI. Trimming took off 5 bases at V and 0 bases at J, with 8 bases between the two ends. CDR3 length: 14 residues. Written as DNA, the CDR3 is TGTGCCAGCTCAGAGGGGAGCTCTGGAAACACCATATATTTT. Protein product: CASSEGSSGNTIYF.

The chain links TRBV6-5 to TRBJ2-7; 12 bases align to TRBD1. Unmatched junction bases numbered 7, after V lost 6 bases and J lost 4 bases. The germline V gene has CDR1 MNHEY and CDR2 SVGAGI. The CDR3 sequence is 15 residues long. CDR3 in amino acids: CASSPEGQGAYEQYF. DNA for the CDR3: TGTGCCAGCAGCCCCGAGGGACAGGGGGCTTACGAGCAGTACTTC.

This clone was picked up a small number of times. The chain is built from TRBV28 and TRBJ2-1; 8 nucleotides match TRBD2. The CDR3 covers 14 residues. Germline-derived CDR1 and CDR2 are MDHEN and SYDVKM. The V and J ends lost 8 bases and 16 bases, in that order; junction bases with no gene match: 19. CDR3 residues: CASLGTGLVGLLFF. As DNA, the CDR3 is TGTGCCAGCCTTGGCACGGGACTAGTGGGGCTGTTATTCTTC.

The chain joins TRBV9 to TRBJ2-1; 7 nucleotides match TRBD2. V shed 0 bases, J shed 4 bases, and the junction held 7 bases outside the gene matches. CDR3 length: 16 amino acids. The germline CDR1 and CDR2 sequences are SGDLS and YYNGEE. DNA for the CDR3: TGTGCCAGCAGCGTAGCTGCGGGAGTAGATTACAATGAGCAGTTCTTC. Protein product: CASSVAAGVDYNEQFF.

The rearrangement joins TRBV28 to TRBJ1-1; D gene unclear. Germline values: CDR1 MDHEN, CDR2 SYDVKM. V shed 1 base and J shed 5 bases, with 17 bases lying between them. The CDR3 is 16 residues long. The CDR3 coding sequence is TGTGCCAGCAGTTTATTGGAGGCGGTCCCGCGGACTGAAGCTTTCTTT. Amino acids: CASSLLEAVPRTEAFF.

This chain connects TRBV7-8 to TRBJ2-5; 13 positions match TRBD2. This CDR3 spans 16 amino acids. Germline V gene lookup returns CDR1 SGHVS and CDR2 FQNEAQ. The J segment lost 4 bases and the V segment lost 5 bases, leaving 7 bases of the junction unmatched. The CDR3 protein is CASSPGLAGVIETQYF. As DNA, the CDR3 is TGTGCCAGCAGCCCCGGACTAGCGGGAGTAATAGAGACCCAGTACTTC.

This chain uses TRBV5-1 with TRBJ2-7; D possibly corresponds to TRBD2 (6 bases). The CDR3 is made up of 16 amino acids. The germline CDR1 and CDR2 sequences are SGHRS and YFSETQ. Trimming left V 2 bases short and J 6 bases short, with 21 bases between. Here the CDR3 DNA reads TGCGCCAGCAGCTTTCGAGCGGGTACTAATCTGGTCGAGCAGTACTTC. This codes for CASSFRAGTNLVEQYF.

V usage is TRBV28 and J usage is TRBJ1-2, with TRBD1 matching over 9 bases. Germline CDR1 reads MDHEN; CDR2 reads SYDVKM. The CDR3 length is 16 residues. V lost 10 bases to trimming and J lost 2 bases; unmatched junction nucleotides: 14. Here the CDR3 reads CATSYPPGQGNYGYTF. CDR3 nucleotides: TGTGCCACCAGCTATCCCCCTGGACAGGGGAACTATGGCTACACCTTC.